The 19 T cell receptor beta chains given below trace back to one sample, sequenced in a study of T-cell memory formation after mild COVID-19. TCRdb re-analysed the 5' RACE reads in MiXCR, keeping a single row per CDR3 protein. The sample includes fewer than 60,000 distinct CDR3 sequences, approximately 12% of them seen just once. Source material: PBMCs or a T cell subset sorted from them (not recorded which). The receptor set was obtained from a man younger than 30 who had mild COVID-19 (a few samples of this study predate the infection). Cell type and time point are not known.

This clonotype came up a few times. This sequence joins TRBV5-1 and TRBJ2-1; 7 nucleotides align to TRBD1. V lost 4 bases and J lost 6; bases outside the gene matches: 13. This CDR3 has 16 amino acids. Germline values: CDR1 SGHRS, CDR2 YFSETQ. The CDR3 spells CASSLDRRYFLNEQFF. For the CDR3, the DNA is TGCGCCAGCAGCCTGGACAGGAGGTATTTCCTCAATGAGCAGTTCTTC.

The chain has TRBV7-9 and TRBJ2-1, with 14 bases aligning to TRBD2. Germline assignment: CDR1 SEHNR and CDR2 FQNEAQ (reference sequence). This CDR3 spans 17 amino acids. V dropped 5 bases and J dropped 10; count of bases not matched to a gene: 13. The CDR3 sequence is CASSPTSGGAGFKEQFF. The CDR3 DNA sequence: TGTGCCAGCAGCCCGACTAGCGGGGGGGCCGGTTTCAAGGAGCAGTTCTTC.

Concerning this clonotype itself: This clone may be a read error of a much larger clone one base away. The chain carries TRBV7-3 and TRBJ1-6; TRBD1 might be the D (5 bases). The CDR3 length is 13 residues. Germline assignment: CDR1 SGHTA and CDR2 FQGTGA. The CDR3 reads CASSLQGGSPLNF. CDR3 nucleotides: TGTGCCAGCAGCTTACAGGGTGGGTCACCCCTCAACTTT.

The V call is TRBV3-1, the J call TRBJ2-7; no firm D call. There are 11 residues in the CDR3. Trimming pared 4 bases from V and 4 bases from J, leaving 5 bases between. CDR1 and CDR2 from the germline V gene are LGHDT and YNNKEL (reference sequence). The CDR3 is CASSRQYEQYF. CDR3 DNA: TGTGCCAGCAGCCGCCAGTACGAGCAGTACTTC.

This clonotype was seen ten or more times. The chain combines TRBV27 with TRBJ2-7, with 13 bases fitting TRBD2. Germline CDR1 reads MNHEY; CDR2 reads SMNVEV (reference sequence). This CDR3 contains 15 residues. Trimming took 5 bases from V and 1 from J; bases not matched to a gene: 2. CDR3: CASSPTSGGSYEQYV. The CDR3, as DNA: TGTGCCAGCAGTCCGACTAGCGGGGGGTCCTACGAGCAGTACGTC.

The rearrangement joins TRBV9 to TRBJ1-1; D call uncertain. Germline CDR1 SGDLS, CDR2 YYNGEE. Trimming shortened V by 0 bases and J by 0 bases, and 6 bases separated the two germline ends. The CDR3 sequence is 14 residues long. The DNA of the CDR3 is TGTGCCAGCAGCGTAGAGACTATGAACACTGAAGCTTTCTTT. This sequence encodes CASSVETMNTEAFF.

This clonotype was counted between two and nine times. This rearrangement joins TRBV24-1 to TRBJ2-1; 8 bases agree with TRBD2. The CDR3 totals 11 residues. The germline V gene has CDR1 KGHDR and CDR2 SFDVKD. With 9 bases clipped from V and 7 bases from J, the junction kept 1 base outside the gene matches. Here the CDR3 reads CATREGNEQFF. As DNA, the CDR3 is TGTGCCACCCGGGAGGGGAATGAGCAGTTCTTC.

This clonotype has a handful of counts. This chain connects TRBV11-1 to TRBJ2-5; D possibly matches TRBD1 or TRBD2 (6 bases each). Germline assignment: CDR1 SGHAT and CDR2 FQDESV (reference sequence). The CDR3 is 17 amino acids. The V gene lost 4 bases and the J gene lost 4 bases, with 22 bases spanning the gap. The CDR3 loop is CASSSPNGLATGETQYF. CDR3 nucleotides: TGTGCCAGCAGCTCCCCCAACGGTCTAGCGACAGGAGAGACCCAGTACTTC.

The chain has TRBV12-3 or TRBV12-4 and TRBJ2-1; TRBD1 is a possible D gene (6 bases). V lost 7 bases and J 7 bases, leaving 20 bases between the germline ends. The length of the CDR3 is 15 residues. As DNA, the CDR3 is TGTGCCAGCACCTCCATGGGGGCCGGGTTGAATGAGCAGTTCTTC. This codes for CASTSMGAGLNEQFF.

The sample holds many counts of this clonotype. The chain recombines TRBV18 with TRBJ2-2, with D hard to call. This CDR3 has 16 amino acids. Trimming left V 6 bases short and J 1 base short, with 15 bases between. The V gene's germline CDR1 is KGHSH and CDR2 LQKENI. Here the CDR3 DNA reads TGTGCCAGCTCCCACGGCACAGTGGGGAACACCGGGGAGCTGTTTTTT. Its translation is CASSHGTVGNTGELFF.

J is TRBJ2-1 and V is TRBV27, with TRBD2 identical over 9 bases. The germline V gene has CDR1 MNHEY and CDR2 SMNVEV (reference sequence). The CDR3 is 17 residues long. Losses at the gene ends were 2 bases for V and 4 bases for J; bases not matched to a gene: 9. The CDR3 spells CASSLHPAGGLYNEQFF. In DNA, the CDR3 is TGTGCCAGCAGTTTACATCCAGCGGGGGGCCTTTACAATGAGCAGTTCTTC.

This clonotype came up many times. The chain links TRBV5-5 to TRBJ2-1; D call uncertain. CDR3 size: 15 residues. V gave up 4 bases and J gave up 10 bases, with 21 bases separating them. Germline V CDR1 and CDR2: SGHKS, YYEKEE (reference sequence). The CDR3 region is CASSLRAPRVPEQFF. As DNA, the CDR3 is TGTGCCAGCAGCCTTCGGGCCCCCCGGGTTCCGGAGCAGTTCTTC.

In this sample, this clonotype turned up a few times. CDR3 coding DNA: TGCAGTGCTAGAGCGACGGGCGGGGGTATCGTGGGAGGAGAAGAGACCCAGTACTTC. Its protein product is CSARATGGGIVGGEETQYF. The V and J genes are TRBV20-1 and TRBJ2-5; TRBD2 matches at 7 bases. The CDR3 loop spans 19 amino acids. CDR1 and CDR2 from the germline V gene are DFQATT and SNEGSKA (reference sequence). J gave up 3 bases and V 1 base, and 20 bases lay outside the gene matches.

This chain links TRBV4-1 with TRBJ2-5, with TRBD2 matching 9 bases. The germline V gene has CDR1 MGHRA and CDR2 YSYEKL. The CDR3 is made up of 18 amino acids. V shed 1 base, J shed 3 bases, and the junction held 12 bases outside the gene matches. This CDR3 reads CASSQGPLLAGIKETQYF. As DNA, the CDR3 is TGCGCCAGCAGCCAAGGACCCCTCCTAGCGGGAATAAAAGAGACCCAGTACTTC.

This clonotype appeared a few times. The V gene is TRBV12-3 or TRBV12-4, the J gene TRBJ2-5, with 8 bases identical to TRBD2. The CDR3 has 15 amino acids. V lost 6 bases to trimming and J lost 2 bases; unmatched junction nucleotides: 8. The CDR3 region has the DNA TGTGCCAGCAGCCCGGGGGGGCCGGGGCAAGAGACCCAGTACTTC. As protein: CASSPGGPGQETQYF.

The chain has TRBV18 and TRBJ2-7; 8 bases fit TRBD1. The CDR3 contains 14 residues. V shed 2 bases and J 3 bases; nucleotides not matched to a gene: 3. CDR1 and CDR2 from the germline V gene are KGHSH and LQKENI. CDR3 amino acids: CASSPGRGLYEQYF. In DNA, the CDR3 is TGTGCCAGCTCACCAGGCAGGGGGCTCTACGAGCAGTACTTC.

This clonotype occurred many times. The CDR3 loop reads CASSHPGTYGYTF. In DNA, the CDR3 is TGTGCCAGCAGCCACCCCGGGACATATGGCTACACCTTC. The chain links TRBV4-2 to TRBJ1-2; D is perhaps TRBD1 (6 bases). Germline V gives CDR1 LGHNA, CDR2 YNFKEQ. This CDR3 is 13 amino acids long. Trimming shortened V by 3 bases and J by 5 bases, and 10 bases separated the two germline ends.

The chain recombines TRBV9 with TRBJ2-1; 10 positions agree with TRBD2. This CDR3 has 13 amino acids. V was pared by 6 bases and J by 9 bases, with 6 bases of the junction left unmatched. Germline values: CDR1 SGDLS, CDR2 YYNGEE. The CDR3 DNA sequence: TGTGCCAGCACAGCGGGGGGGACCGCTGAGCAGTTCTTC. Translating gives CASTAGGTAEQFF.

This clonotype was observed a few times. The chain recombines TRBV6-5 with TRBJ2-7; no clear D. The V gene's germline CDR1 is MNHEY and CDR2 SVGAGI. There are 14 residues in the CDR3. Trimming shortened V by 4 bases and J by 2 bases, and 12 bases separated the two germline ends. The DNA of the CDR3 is TGTGCCAGCAGTTGGACCGTAGATACCTACGAGCAGTACTTC. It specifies CASSWTVDTYEQYF.